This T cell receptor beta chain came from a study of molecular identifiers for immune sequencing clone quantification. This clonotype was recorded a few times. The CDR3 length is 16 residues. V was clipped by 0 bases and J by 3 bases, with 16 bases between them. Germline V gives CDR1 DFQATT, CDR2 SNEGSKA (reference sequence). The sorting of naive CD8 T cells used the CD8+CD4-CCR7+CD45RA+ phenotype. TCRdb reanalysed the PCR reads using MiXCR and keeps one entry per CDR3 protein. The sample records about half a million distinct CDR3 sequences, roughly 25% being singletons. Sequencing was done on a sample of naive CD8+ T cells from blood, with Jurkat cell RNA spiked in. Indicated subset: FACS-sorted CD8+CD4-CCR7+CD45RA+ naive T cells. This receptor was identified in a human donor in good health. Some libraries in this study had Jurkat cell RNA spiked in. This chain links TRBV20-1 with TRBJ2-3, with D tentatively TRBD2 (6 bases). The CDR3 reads CSARDPEGPRTDTQYF. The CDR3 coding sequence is TGCAGTGCTAGAGATCCGGAGGGCCCCCGGACAGATACGCAGTATTTT.